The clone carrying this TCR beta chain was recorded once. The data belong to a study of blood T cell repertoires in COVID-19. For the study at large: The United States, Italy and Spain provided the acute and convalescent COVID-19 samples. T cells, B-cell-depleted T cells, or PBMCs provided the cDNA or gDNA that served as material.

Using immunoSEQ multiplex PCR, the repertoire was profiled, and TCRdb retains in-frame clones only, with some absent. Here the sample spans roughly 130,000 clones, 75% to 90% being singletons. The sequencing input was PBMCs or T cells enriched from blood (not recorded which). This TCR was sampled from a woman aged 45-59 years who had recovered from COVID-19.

DNA for the CDR3: TGTGCCAGCAGCTTAGGCGGAGGTAGAAACACTGAAGCTTTCTTT. The encoded protein is CASSLGGGRNTEAFF. The chain is built from TRBV7-6 and TRBJ1-1; D remains ambiguous. This CDR3 is built from 15 residues. Germline lookup yields CDR1 SGHVS and CDR2 FNYEAQ. The ends were cut back, 1 base at V and 2 bases at J, with 11 bases in the middle.